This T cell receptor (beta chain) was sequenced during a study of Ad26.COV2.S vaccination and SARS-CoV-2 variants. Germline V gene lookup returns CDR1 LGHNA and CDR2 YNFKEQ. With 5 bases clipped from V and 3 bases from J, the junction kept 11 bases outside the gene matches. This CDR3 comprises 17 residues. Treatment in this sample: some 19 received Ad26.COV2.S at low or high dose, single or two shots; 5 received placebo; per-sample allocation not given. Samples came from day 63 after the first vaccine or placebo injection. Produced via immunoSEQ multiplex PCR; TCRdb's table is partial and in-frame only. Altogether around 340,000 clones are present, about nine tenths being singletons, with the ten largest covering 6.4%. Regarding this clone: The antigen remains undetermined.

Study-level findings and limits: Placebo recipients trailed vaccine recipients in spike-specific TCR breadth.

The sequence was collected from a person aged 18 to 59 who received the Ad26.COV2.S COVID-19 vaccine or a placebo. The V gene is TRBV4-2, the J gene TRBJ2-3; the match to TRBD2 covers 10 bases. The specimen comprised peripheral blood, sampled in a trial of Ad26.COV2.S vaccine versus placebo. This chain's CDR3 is CASSSAGLAGATDTQYF. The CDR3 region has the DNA TGTGCCAGCAGCTCGGCGGGGCTAGCGGGAGCAACAGATACGCAGTATTTT.